The T cell receptor beta chain described here comes from a study of T cell responses to AZD1222 COVID-19 vaccine. Whole-study results and caveats: Spike-specific TCR breadth rose after two AZD1222 doses, and depth rose as well.

With regard to this clone: The antigen remains undetermined.

This CDR3 contains 15 residues. The germline V gene encodes CDR1 SGHDT and CDR2 YYEEEE. V was pared by 0 bases and J by 0 bases, with 9 bases between. Clones were read by immunoSEQ multiplex PCR, and TCRdb kept only the in-frame ones, dropping some. Among 100,000 or so clones, around 94% were seen once, and the ten largest hold around 2%. The clonotype originates from an adult in good health. The sample in question was peripheral blood, obtained on day 0 of AZD1222 vaccination. The chain carries TRBV5-6 and TRBJ1-1; D remains ambiguous. The CDR3 region is CASSLDPSMNTEAFF. The CDR3 coding sequence is TGTGCCAGCAGCTTGGATCCCAGCATGAACACTGAAGCTTTCTTT.